This record covers a single T cell receptor beta chain. The antigen is undetermined. The sample comes from a study of OX40 agonist ivuxolimab in advanced cancers. Study-level results: Mean expanded clone counts were higher in CD8+ than CD4+ T cells.

Some clones are missing from TCRdb's copy, which holds only in-frame ones; the method was immunoSEQ multiplex PCR. This table has around 79,000 clones, 85% appearing once. V was cut by 5 bases and J by 3 bases, with 10 bases left in between. This CDR3 is built from 13 residues. Germline V gene data show CDR1 as MNHNY and CDR2 as SVGAGI (reference sequence). This specimen consisted of CD4+ or CD8+ T cells sorted from blood, obtained in a trial of the OX40 agonist ivuxolimab. This chain connects TRBV6-6 to TRBJ1-2; D unresolved. This TCR was sampled from an adult with an advanced solid tumor such as melanoma, head and neck, liver or kidney cancer. The CDR3 DNA reads as TGTGCCAGCAGTCGACGTCTGGACTATGGCTACACCTTC. Its protein is CASSRRLDYGYTF.